These 23 T cell receptor beta chains were all obtained from the same sample, sequenced in a study of T cell responses to AZD1222 COVID-19 vaccine. Using immunoSEQ multiplex PCR, the repertoire was profiled, and TCRdb retains in-frame clones only, with some absent. The table shows roughly 130,000 clones, with about 82% occurring only once. The source material was peripheral blood, sampled on day 0 of AZD1222 vaccination. The receptors come from an adult in good health.

The chain employs TRBV5-1 and TRBJ2-5, with TRBD1 matching over 8 bases. V shed 4 bases and J 2 bases; nucleotides not matched to a gene: 4. Germline loops: CDR1 SGHRS, CDR2 YFSETQ. The CDR3 contains 14 residues. CDR3 DNA: TGCGCCAGCAGCCCGACAGGGGTACAAGAGACCCAGTACTTC. Translated: CASSPTGVQETQYF.

The chain employs TRBV6-2 or TRBV6-3 and TRBJ2-3, with 7 bases aligning to TRBD2. Germline loops: CDR1 MNHEY, CDR2 SVGEGT. The CDR3 length is 15 residues. V was pared by 2 bases and J by 0 bases, with 2 bases of the junction left unmatched. This CDR3 is CASSYTGGSTDTQYF. The CDR3 region has the DNA TGTGCCAGCAGTTACACGGGGGGTAGCACAGATACGCAGTATTTT.

This sequence joins TRBV2 and TRBJ1-2; no clear D gene. V lost 2 bases to trimming and J lost 4 bases, with 8 bases between them. Germline V gene sequence: CDR1 SNHLY, CDR2 FYNNEI. CDR3 length: 13 amino acids. CDR3 nucleotides: TGTGCCAGCAGTGAAAGAAGATCCTATGGCTACACCTTC. It yields the protein CASSERRSYGYTF.

This clone turned up a few times. The genes are TRBV4-3 and TRBJ1-1; D remains ambiguous. V lost 1 base to trimming and J lost 1 base, with 4 bases between them. CDR1 and CDR2 from the germline V gene are LGHNA and YSLEER. The CDR3 has 13 amino acids. For the CDR3, the DNA is TGCGCCAGCAGCCAAGCCACGAACACTGAAGCTTTCTTT. Protein product: CASSQATNTEAFF.

The V and J genes are TRBV30 and TRBJ2-2; no clear D. This CDR3 contains 13 residues. Trimming shortened V by 4 bases and J by 1 base, and 7 bases separated the two germline ends. Germline CDR1 GTSNPN, CDR2 SVGIG (reference sequence). This chain's CDR3 is CAWTHLNTGELFF. The CDR3 coding sequence is TGTGCCTGGACCCACCTGAACACCGGGGAGCTGTTTTTT.

Only one count was recorded for this clone. The genes are TRBV24-1 and TRBJ2-1; the D is unclear. The V gene's germline CDR1 is KGHDR and CDR2 SFDVKD. The CDR3 has 17 amino acids. The ends were cut back, 2 bases at V and 0 bases at J, with 13 bases in the middle. The CDR3: CATSDSPAVSSYNEQFF. In nucleotides, the CDR3 is TGTGCCACCAGTGATTCCCCGGCAGTCAGCTCCTACAATGAGCAGTTCTTC.

The chain links TRBV29-1 to TRBJ1-3; 10 nucleotides agree with TRBD1. The CDR3 runs 14 residues. The V segment lost 4 bases and the J segment 3 bases; nucleotides outside the gene matches: 3. Germline CDR1 is SQVTM and CDR2 is ANQGSEA. CDR3 sequence reads: CSVGGQGFGNTIYF. The DNA for the CDR3 is TGCAGCGTTGGGGGACAGGGGTTTGGAAACACCATATATTTT.

The chain combines TRBV7-6 with TRBJ1-6; weak D call: TRBD1 (5 bases). This CDR3 has 16 residues. The germline V gene has CDR1 SGHVS and CDR2 FNYEAQ. Trimming removed 3 bases from V and 6 bases from J, with 15 bases in between. The CDR3 DNA sequence: TGTGCCAGCAGCTTGGGGGTGTTTACAACTAATTCACCCCTCCACTTT. Protein product: CASSLGVFTTNSPLHF.

The sample holds a few counts of this clone. J is TRBJ1-5 and V is TRBV10-2, with 10 bases identical to TRBD1. Trimming cost V 9 bases and J 2 bases; bases outside gene matches: 10. This CDR3 spans 16 amino acids. Germline loops: CDR1 WSHSY, CDR2 SAAADI. The chain's CDR3 is CASARDRGLGNQPQHF. For the CDR3, the DNA is TGCGCCAGTGCTAGGGACAGGGGATTGGGCAATCAGCCCCAGCATTTT.

V gene TRBV9 combines with J gene TRBJ2-1, with a tentative D call TRBD2 (5 bases). Germline loops: CDR1 SGDLS, CDR2 YYNGEE. The CDR3 loop spans 16 amino acids. Between the trimmed V and J ends, which lost 4 bases and 0 bases, there was a span of 14 bases. The CDR3 sequence is CASSPRTGSSYNEQFF. The CDR3 DNA reads as TGTGCCAGCAGCCCTCGGACGGGGAGCTCCTACAATGAGCAGTTCTTC.

This clone was observed a handful of times. The chain uses TRBV29-1 and TRBJ2-5, with 7 bases identical to TRBD1. CDR3 length: 12 amino acids. CDR1 is SQVTM and CDR2 is ANQGSEA in the germline V gene. Trimming removed 8 bases from V and 3 bases from J; junction bases left unmatched: 6. In nucleotides, the CDR3 is TGCAGCCACGGGACAGCCGAAGAGACCCAGTACTTC. Translating gives CSHGTAEETQYF.

This chain uses TRBV9 with TRBJ2-1; D is possibly TRBD1 or TRBD2 (7 bases each). V lost 4 bases to trimming and J lost 0 bases, with 14 bases between them. Germline CDR1 reads SGDLS; CDR2 reads YYNGEE. This CDR3 is built from 16 residues. The DNA of the CDR3 is TGTGCCAGCAGCCCAGGGGGGGGGAGCTCCTACAATGAGCAGTTCTTC. Amino acid sequence: CASSPGGGSSYNEQFF. The variable domain in full, with the rest retrieved from reference TRBV9 and TRBJ2-1, is DSGVTQTPKHLITATGQRVTLRCSPRSGDLSVYWYQQSLDQGLQFLIQYYNGEERAKGNILERFSAQQFPDLHSELNLSSLELGDSALYFCASSPGGGSSYNEQFFGPGTRLTVL.

In its sample, this clone was seen once. The chain has TRBV15 and TRBJ1-2; a possible D gene is TRBD1 (6 bases). Trimming took off 5 bases at V and 3 bases at J, with 19 bases between the two ends. CDR3 length: 16 residues. The germline V gene has CDR1 LNHNV and CDR2 YYDKDF (reference sequence). CDR3 residues: CATSVRGGGLDYGYTF. The CDR3 DNA reads TGTGCCACCAGCGTGAGGGGAGGGGGATTGGACTATGGCTACACCTTC.

The CDR3: CASSKSMGTSGTYEQYF. The CDR3 region has the DNA TGTGCCAGCAGCAAAAGCATGGGGACTAGCGGCACCTACGAGCAGTACTTC. This sequence joins TRBV9 and TRBJ2-7; 11 positions agree with TRBD2. From germline, CDR1 is SGDLS and CDR2 YYNGEE. The V segment lost 4 bases and the J segment 2 bases; nucleotides outside the gene matches: 11. This CDR3 is built from 17 residues.

The chain uses TRBV20-1 and TRBJ1-5, with no clear D. The V gene's germline CDR1 is DFQATT and CDR2 SNEGSKA (reference sequence). This CDR3 region has 15 residues. Trimming shortened V by 6 bases and J by 7 bases, and 22 bases separated the two germline ends. For the CDR3, the DNA is TGCAGTGCCAGTTTGGCCAACACGGGGAGCCAGCCCCAGCATTTT. The encoded protein is CSASLANTGSQPQHF.

The chain links TRBV5-4 to TRBJ2-5, with D perhaps TRBD2 (6 bases). Looked up from germline, CDR1 is SGHNT and CDR2 is YYREEE (reference sequence). V lost 2 bases to trimming and J lost 2 bases, with 13 bases between them. The CDR3 has 15 amino acids. CDR3 loop: CASSFRLGEQETQYF. CDR3 DNA: TGTGCCAGCAGCTTCCGACTAGGCGAGCAAGAGACCCAGTACTTC.

This clone has only one observation. The genes are TRBV12-3 or TRBV12-4 and TRBJ1-5; TRBD1 aligns across 7 bases. The CDR3 sequence is 13 residues long. The ends lost 8 bases at V and 4 bases at J; junction bases unmatched: 5. The CDR3 loop reads CASRDSWNQPQHF. CDR3 coding DNA: TGTGCCAGCCGGGACAGTTGGAATCAGCCCCAGCATTTT.

The chain is built from TRBV4-2 and TRBJ2-1, with TRBD2 as a possible D gene (6 bases). Germline CDR1 reads LGHNA; CDR2 reads YNFKEQ. The CDR3 covers 14 residues. V was trimmed by 2 bases and J by 8 bases, leaving 13 bases between them. The CDR3 here is CASSQRDSSHEQFF. In nucleotides, the CDR3 is TGTGCCAGCAGCCAACGGGACTCGAGCCATGAGCAGTTCTTC.

The chain uses TRBV19 and TRBJ1-2; the D is unclear. Germline V gene sequence: CDR1 LNHDA, CDR2 SQIVND (reference sequence). V dropped 6 bases and J dropped 0 bases, with 17 bases sitting between them. The CDR3 is made up of 16 amino acids. DNA of the CDR3: TGTGCCAGTAGGGTCTCCCCGATCGGGACTAACTATGGCTACACCTTC. Residues: CASRVSPIGTNYGYTF. Full variable domain (outside the CDR3, taken from reference TRBV19 and TRBJ1-2): DGGITQSPKYLFRKEGQNVTLSCEQNLNHDAMYWYRQDPGQGLRLIYYSQIVNDFQKGDIAEGYSVSREKKESFPLTVTSAQKNPTAFYLCASRVSPIGTNYGYTFGSGTRLTVV.

This chain uses TRBV5-4 with TRBJ1-2, with TRBD1 as a possible D gene (6 bases). Germline V gene lookup returns CDR1 SGHNT and CDR2 YYREEE (reference sequence). With 3 bases removed from V and 4 bases from J, the gap between germline ends came to 13 bases. This CDR3 comprises 14 residues. In DNA form, the CDR3 reads TGTGCCAGCAGCTGGGCGGGCAGGGGCTATGGCTACACCTTC. Translated: CASSWAGRGYGYTF.

The chain links TRBV5-1 to TRBJ1-2; TRBD1 might be the D (5 bases). The CDR3 runs to 12 residues. CDR1 is SGHRS and CDR2 is YFSETQ in the germline V gene. With 0 bases removed from V and 10 bases from J, the gap between germline ends came to 10 bases. CDR3 in amino acids: CASSLDRRIYTF. The CDR3, as DNA: TGCGCCAGCAGCTTGGACAGGAGGATCTACACCTTC.

This chain connects TRBV29-1 to TRBJ2-1; 8 bases map to TRBD2. V gave up 4 bases and J gave up 9 bases; unmatched junction bases: 5. The germline V gene has CDR1 SQVTM and CDR2 ANQGSEA. The CDR3 extends over 12 amino acids. This CDR3 reads CSVVAGYLEQFF. In DNA, the CDR3 is TGCAGCGTTGTAGCGGGATATCTTGAGCAGTTCTTC.

V is TRBV5-5 and J is TRBJ1-2, with TRBD1 as a possible D gene (5 bases). Germline V gives CDR1 SGHKS, CDR2 YYEKEE (reference sequence). Trimming removed 0 bases from V and 3 bases from J, with 21 bases in between. The CDR3 consists of 18 residues. CDR3: CASSLDWGREGSDYGYTF. The CDR3 DNA is TGTGCCAGCAGCTTGGACTGGGGCAGGGAGGGTAGCGACTATGGCTACACCTTC.